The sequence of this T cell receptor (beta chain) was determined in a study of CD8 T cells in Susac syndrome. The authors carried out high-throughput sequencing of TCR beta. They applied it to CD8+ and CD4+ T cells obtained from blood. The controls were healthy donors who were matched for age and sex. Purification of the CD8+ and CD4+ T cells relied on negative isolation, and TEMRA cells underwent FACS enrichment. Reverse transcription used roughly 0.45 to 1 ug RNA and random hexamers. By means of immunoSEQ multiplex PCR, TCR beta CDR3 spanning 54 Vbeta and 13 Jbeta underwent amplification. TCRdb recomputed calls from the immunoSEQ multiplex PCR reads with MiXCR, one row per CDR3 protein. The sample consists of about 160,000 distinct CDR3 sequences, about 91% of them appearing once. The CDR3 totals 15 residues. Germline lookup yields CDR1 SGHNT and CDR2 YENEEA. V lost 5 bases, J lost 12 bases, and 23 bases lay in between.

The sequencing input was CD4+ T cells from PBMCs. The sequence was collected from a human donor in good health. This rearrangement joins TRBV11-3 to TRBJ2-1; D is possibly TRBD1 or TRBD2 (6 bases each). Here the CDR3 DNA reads TGTGCCAGCAGCCCCGGGGGCCTCGTCGTCCAGGGGCAGTTCTTC. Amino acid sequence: CASSPGGLVVQGQFF.